This T cell receptor (beta chain) was recovered during a study of blood T cells in healthy people across ages. General observations from the study: Unsorted PBMCs blocked a conclusive comparison of naive and antigen-experienced cells. Age showed a roughly linear inverse relationship with TCR beta diversity per million T cells.

Together with a sample-barcoded 5' primer, a J-beta primer mix was included in a second PCR lasting roughly 6 to 12 cycles. Each of the samples gave a minimum of 2.5 million paired-end reads that contained CDR3. Each CDR3 protein is one row after TCRdb ran MiXCR on the 5' RACE reads. Of about 570,000 distinct CDR3 sequences in the sample, 25% to 30% were seen once. Germline assignment: CDR1 MNHEY and CDR2 SVGEGT. This CDR3 is built from 17 residues. The junction had 11 bases not matched to a gene; V was cut back by 6 bases and J by 6 bases. This clonotype has more than one count but fewer than ten. Its cognate antigen is unknown. Every donor provided ten milliliters of peripheral blood.

Sequencing was performed on blood. The V gene is TRBV6-2 or TRBV6-3, the J gene TRBJ2-1; TRBD2 aligns across 13 bases. This sequence was found in a woman between 65 and 79 years old in good health. The CDR3 is CASSLRTSGGARNEQFF. The CDR3 nucleotides read TGTGCCAGCAGCCTAAGGACTAGCGGGGGAGCCCGCAATGAGCAGTTCTTC.